A single T cell receptor beta chain is shown here with its context. Its cognate antigen has yet to be identified. No per-base quality is available; no much larger clone lies one base away. This sample is part of a study of CD8+CD57+ T cells in acquired aplastic anemia (dated by TCRdb to 2017 to 2018). Background for the entire study: DNA extracted from sorted CD4+ and CD8+ cells had a mean of approximately 3.5 ug, with a range of about 0.18 to 27.4 ug. CD8+CD57+ expansion was defined as frequency above the mean frequency observed in healthy subjects. Findings and caveats that apply to the study as a whole: CD8+ Simpson's diversity did not differ significantly between patients and healthy controls (P=0.060). Roughly 29 CD8+ CDR3 sequences were shared between patients and controls but appeared highly expressed in patients and within their immunodominant clones.

Profiling of TCR beta VDJ combinations and CDR3 sequences used genomic DNA as the template. An Illumina HiSeq 2000 was the platform used for TCR repertoire sequencing. The source study handled its data this way. TRBV/TRBJ rearrangement plots, CDR3 size and DJ length profiles, and Simpson's diversity index were used to evaluate the repertoires. The most abundant DNA sequence in the deep sequencing data was defined as the immunodominant clone. CDR3 amino acid sequences were checked for sharing across subjects and were also compared against the VDJdb database and published repertoires. TCRdb reran the public reads through fastp at Q25 and MiXCR, keeping productive beta chains. Each CDR3 protein gets just one entry, which takes the most common genes and DNA from the rows behind it. The V and J calls come from TCRdb's annotation, not from the publication. The sample table records 200,000 to 300,000 distinct CDR3 sequences; approximately 80% of these occur just once. Approximately 40% of the sample lies in the top ten.

The patients picked for sequencing were ones in whom flow cytometry had shown an expansion of CD8+CD57+ cells. All patients had severe acquired aplastic anemia diagnosed by International Study of Aplastic Anemia and Agranulocytosis and Camitta criteria. Patients had received no therapy at the time of blood sampling. In this study, sorted CD4+ and CD8+ T cells from the blood of healthy subjects and of severe aplastic anemia patients had their TCR repertoires deep-sequenced. In the USA, patient enrollment took place under clinicaltrials.gov protocols 00001620, 01623167, 00001397, 00071045, 00081523 and 00961064. Ficoll-Paque density gradient centrifugation was used to isolate peripheral blood mononuclear cells. Before DNA extraction, CD4+ and CD8+ T cells were sorted by FACS or by magnetic beads. The CDR3 contains 15 residues, cysteine and phenylalanine counted. Just CDR3 DNA is preserved here, 45 bases in frame from base 1. Based on the germline V gene, the CDR1 and CDR2 sequences are MRHNA and SNTAGT. V lost 6 bases and J lost 5 bases, and the count of bases not matched to a germline gene is 12.

The TCR was taken from a human donor with aplastic anemia. The receptor chain draws on TRBV6-4 and TRBJ1-1; 7 bases in the junction line up with TRBD1. Material for sequencing was sorted CD4+, CD8+, or CD8+CD57+ T cells (not recorded which) from PBMCs. This receptor has the CDR3 CASSSNRGMGTEAFF. The DNA sequence reads TGTGCCAGCAGCTCCAACAGGGGAATGGGTACTGAAGCTTTCTTT.